These 11 T cell receptor beta chains share one sample of origin, sequenced in a study of chemoradiotherapy in HPV16-positive cancers. The table came from immunoSEQ multiplex PCR; TCRdb's copy has only in-frame clones and leaves some out. In the table there are over 7,000 clones, around 88% of which are singletons. Sequences were derived from blood, sampled from a patient who underwent chemoradiotherapy. The receptors were sampled from a human donor with HPV-associated anogenital cancer.

This clone appeared a single time. This chain links TRBV19 with TRBJ1-2; 9 nucleotides agree with TRBD1. The J segment lost 3 bases and the V segment lost 6 bases, leaving 11 bases of the junction unmatched. The CDR3 spans 16 residues. The germline gives CDR1 LNHDA, CDR2 SQIVND (reference sequence). The CDR3 DNA reads as TGTGCCAGTAGGAAAGGGACAGGGCGGGATGACTATGGCTACACCTTC. Amino acid sequence: CASRKGTGRDDYGYTF.

The V call is TRBV19, the J call TRBJ2-1; 10 nucleotides agree with TRBD1. Germline V CDR1 and CDR2: LNHDA, SQIVND (reference sequence). V lost 7 bases and J lost 5; bases outside the gene matches: 8. This CDR3 region has 15 residues. For the CDR3, the DNA is TGTGCCAGTAAATGGGGGACAGGGGACCACAATGAGCAGTTCTTC. Translation: CASKWGTGDHNEQFF.

This clone appeared once. The genes are TRBV6-6 and TRBJ1-3, with TRBD1 identical over 8 bases. Germline V lookup: CDR1 MNHNY, CDR2 SVGAGI (reference sequence). J gave up 3 bases and V 2 bases, and 6 bases lay outside the gene matches. This CDR3 comprises 16 residues. The CDR3 coding sequence is TGTGCCAGCAGTTACCCCGCCGGGACAGGTGGAAACACCATATATTTT. Amino acids: CASSYPAGTGGNTIYF.

This chain uses TRBV4-1 with TRBJ1-1; D gene ambiguous. Germline values: CDR1 MGHRA, CDR2 YSYEKL. This CDR3 is built from 17 residues. V lost 0 bases to trimming and J lost 1 base, with 15 bases between them. CDR3 residues: CASSQEGWEGSNTEAFF. The CDR3, as DNA: TGCGCCAGCAGCCAAGAGGGTTGGGAGGGATCGAACACTGAAGCTTTCTTT.

The chain couples TRBV7-8 to TRBJ2-3; D call uncertain. Germline CDR1 SGHVS, CDR2 FQNEAQ. V was cut by 1 base and J by 2 bases, with 10 bases left in between. The CDR3 has 15 residues. CDR3 DNA sequence: TGTGCCAGCAGCTTAGACCCCCAGCCCACAGATACGCAGTATTTT. It specifies CASSLDPQPTDTQYF. Using reference TRBV7-8 and TRBJ2-3 for the parts outside the CDR3, the full variable domain is GAGVSQSPRYKVAKRGQDVALRCDPISGHVSLFWYQQALGQGPEFLTYFQNEAQLDKSGLPSDRFFAERPEGSVSTLKIQRTQQEDSAVYLCASSLDPQPTDTQYFGPGTRLTVL.

The chain has TRBV25-1 and TRBJ1-4; the D gene is possibly TRBD1 (6 bases). The germline CDR1 and CDR2 sequences are MGHDK and SYGVNS. The CDR3 covers 14 residues. The V end lost 4 bases, the J end lost 6 bases, and 12 bases lay between the germline ends. This CDR3 reads CASSGGGGDEKLFF. CDR3 in DNA: TGTGCCAGCAGTGGAGGGGGAGGGGATGAAAAACTGTTTTTT.

The J gene is TRBJ2-5, the V gene TRBV10-2, with a tentative D call TRBD2 (6 bases). The CDR3 is 12 amino acids. Trimming removed 8 bases at V and 4 bases at J, with 11 bases between. Germline V lookup: CDR1 WSHSY, CDR2 SAAADI. The CDR3 DNA follows: TGCGCCAGCGGTGCGGGGTCAGAGACCCAGTACTTC. As protein: CASGAGSETQYF.

The chain recombines TRBV7-9 with TRBJ1-5; D not resolved. V was trimmed by 4 bases and J by 1 base, leaving 20 bases between them. The CDR3 is 18 residues long. Germline assignment: CDR1 SEHNR and CDR2 FQNEAQ (reference sequence). The CDR3 DNA reads TGTGCCAGCAGCTCTACTGGGCGGGCGGCGCTGAGCAATCAGCCCCAGCATTTT. This encodes CASSSTGRAALSNQPQHF.

V usage is TRBV6-6 and J usage is TRBJ1-2, with 11 positions matching TRBD1. Trimming at V came to 2 bases and at J to 7 bases, leaving 6 bases not matched to a gene. This CDR3 has 15 residues. Germline CDR1 reads MNHNY; CDR2 reads SVGAGI (reference sequence). As DNA, the CDR3 is TGTGCCAGCAGTTACGTAGGACAGGGGGCTTTTGGCTACACCTTC. This codes for CASSYVGQGAFGYTF.

This clone appeared once. V and J are TRBV27 and TRBJ1-2, with D maybe TRBD1 (5 bases). The CDR3 loop spans 13 amino acids. In germline, CDR1 is MNHEY, CDR2 SMNVEV (reference sequence). Trimming removed 0 bases from V and 7 bases from J, with 9 bases in between. This chain's CDR3 is CASSLSTGVGYTF. The CDR3, as DNA: TGTGCCAGCAGTTTATCGACGGGGGTTGGCTACACCTTC.

This clone was picked up one time. The chain combines TRBV19 with TRBJ2-1; D is unresolved. Trimming removed 1 base at V and 9 bases at J, with 7 bases between. Germline lookup yields CDR1 LNHDA and CDR2 SQIVND (reference sequence). CDR3 length: 12 residues. CDR3 region: CASSIGRGEQFF. CDR3 nucleotide sequence: TGTGCCAGTAGTATAGGACGAGGTGAGCAGTTCTTC.